This TCR beta chain comes out of a study of monozygotic twins with inflammatory bowel disease. General study points: Repertoire similarity did not differ between concordant and discordant twins, possibly owing to limited power.

Collection of an approximately 2.5 ml blood sample took place per donor. The CDR3 extends over 13 amino acids. In germline, CDR1 is SGHRS, CDR2 YFSETQ. Template-switch reactions added UMIs with a 6-nucleotide sample barcode. No DNA is given; TCRdb re-called the 5' RACE reads and lists each CDR3 protein once. The sample spans about 440,000 distinct CDR3 sequences; the ten largest clones claim 2% to 3%. As to this clonotype: Its antigen is unknown.

This TCR was recovered from a human donor with ulcerative colitis or Crohn's disease, or a healthy co-twin of an affected twin (not recorded which). What was sequenced was blood. V usage is TRBV5-1 and J usage is TRBJ2-7; the TCRdb call, TRBD1, lacks DNA for checking. The CDR3 reads CASRGTDSYEQYF.